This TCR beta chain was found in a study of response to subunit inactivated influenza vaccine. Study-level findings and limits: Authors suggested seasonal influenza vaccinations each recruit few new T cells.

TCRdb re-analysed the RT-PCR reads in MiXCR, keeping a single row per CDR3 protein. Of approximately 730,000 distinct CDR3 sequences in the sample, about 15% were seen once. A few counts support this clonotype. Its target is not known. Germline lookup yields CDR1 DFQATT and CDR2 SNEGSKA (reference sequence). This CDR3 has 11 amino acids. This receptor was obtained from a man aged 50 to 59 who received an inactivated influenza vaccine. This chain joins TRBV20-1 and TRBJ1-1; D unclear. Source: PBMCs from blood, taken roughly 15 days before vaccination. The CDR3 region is CRAVSGTEAFF. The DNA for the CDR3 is TGCAGAGCTGTATCGGGCACTGAAGCTTTCTTT.